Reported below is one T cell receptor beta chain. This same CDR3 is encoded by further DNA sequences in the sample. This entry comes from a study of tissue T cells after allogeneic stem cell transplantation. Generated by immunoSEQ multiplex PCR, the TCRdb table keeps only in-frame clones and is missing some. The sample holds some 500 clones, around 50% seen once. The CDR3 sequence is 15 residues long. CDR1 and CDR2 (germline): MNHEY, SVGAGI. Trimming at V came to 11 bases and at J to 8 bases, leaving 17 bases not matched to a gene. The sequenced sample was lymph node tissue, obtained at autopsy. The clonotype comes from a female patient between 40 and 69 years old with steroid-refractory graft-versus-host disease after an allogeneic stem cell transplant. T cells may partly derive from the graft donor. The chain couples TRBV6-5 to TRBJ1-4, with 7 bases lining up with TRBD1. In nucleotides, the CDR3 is TGTGCCGCAAGACAGGGAGGAGTGGTAGGAGAAAAACTGTTTTTT. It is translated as CAARQGGVVGEKLFF.